These 3 T cell receptor beta chains were all obtained from the same sample, sequenced in a study of blood T cell repertoires in COVID-19. Sequenced by immunoSEQ multiplex PCR; TCRdb stores in-frame clones only, minus some. The data show around 270,000 clones, approximately 89% seen once. Sequencing used peripheral blood. The source of these receptors is a man aged 35 to 55 who had recovered from COVID-19.

The rearrangement uses TRBV7-8 and TRBJ2-1; no clear D gene. Trimming took off 7 bases at V and 0 bases at J, with 13 bases between the two ends. The CDR3 contains 15 residues. From germline, CDR1 is SGHVS and CDR2 FQNEAQ. As DNA, the CDR3 is TGTGCCAGCACCCTGGAGCAGAGCTCCTACAATGAGCAGTTCTTC. Amino acid sequence: CASTLEQSSYNEQFF.

This clone was observed once. This chain connects TRBV20-1 to TRBJ1-5; TRBD1 agrees at 7 bases. Germline V gives CDR1 DFQATT, CDR2 SNEGSKA (reference sequence). The CDR3 length is 15 residues. V dropped 3 bases and J dropped 7; count of bases not matched to a gene: 12. CDR3 DNA: TGCAGTGCTAGTTATCCGACAGGGAGCTTCCAGCCCCAGCATTTT. Its translation is CSASYPTGSFQPQHF.

The sample holds a few counts of this clone. CDR3 nucleotide sequence: TGCAGCGTAGCCGGGCGGGAGGTCGGCAGAACAGATACGCAGTATTTT. Its protein is CSVAGREVGRTDTQYF. V gene TRBV29-1 combines with J gene TRBJ2-3; 8 bases align to TRBD2. The ends lost 6 bases at V and 3 bases at J; junction bases unmatched: 14. Germline CDR1 and CDR2: SQVTM and ANQGSEA. The CDR3 consists of 16 residues.